Below, 23 T cell receptor beta chains from the same sample are listed, as sequenced in a study of shared clonotypes between healthy human individuals. Sequencing used immunoSEQ multiplex PCR; TCRdb keeps in-frame clones, though not all of them. The table includes roughly 500,000 clones, almost 97% detected once. Sequenced: naive CD4+ T cells sorted from blood. Subset described: CD45RA+ positively selected. These receptors originate from a woman aged 25-40 years in good health.

The chain combines TRBV11-3 with TRBJ2-1, with 8 bases fitting TRBD2. This CDR3 is 15 amino acids long. The trim removed 5 bases at V and 7 bases at J, leaving 10 bases unmatched. CDR1 is SGHNT and CDR2 is YENEEA in the germline V gene. CDR3 sequence (DNA): TGTGCCAGCAGCCATAGCGGGACGCAGGGGAATGAGCAGTTCTTC. It translates to CASSHSGTQGNEQFF.

J is TRBJ1-1 and V is TRBV7-9; 7 nucleotides align to TRBD1. The CDR3 loop spans 13 amino acids. Germline lookup yields CDR1 SEHNR and CDR2 FQNEAQ (reference sequence). Trimming removed 1 base from V and 8 bases from J; junction bases left unmatched: 4. The CDR3, as DNA: TGTGCCAGCAGCTTAGACGGGACAGACGAAGCTTTCTTT. Translation: CASSLDGTDEAFF.

This rearrangement joins TRBV9 to TRBJ1-2; 7 bases are a match to TRBD1. CDR3 length: 17 residues. Germline lookup yields CDR1 SGDLS and CDR2 YYNGEE. V gave up 5 bases and J gave up 1 base; unmatched junction bases: 14. CDR3 coding DNA: TGTGCCAGCAGTCCATCGGGACAGACTAATTTTAACTATGGCTACACCTTC. Protein: CASSPSGQTNFNYGYTF. The full variable domain, in which reference TRBV9 and TRBJ1-2 provide the parts outside the CDR3, is DSGVTQTPKHLITATGQRVTLRCSPRSGDLSVYWYQQSLDQGLQFLIQYYNGEERAKGNILERFSAQQFPDLHSELNLSSLELGDSALYFCASSPSGQTNFNYGYTFGSGTRLTVV.

The genes are TRBV27 and TRBJ1-4; TRBD1 is a possible D gene (6 bases). The germline V gene has CDR1 MNHEY and CDR2 SMNVEV (reference sequence). CDR3 length: 14 residues. V dropped 2 bases and J dropped 4 bases, with 8 bases sitting between them. The DNA of the CDR3 is TGTGCCAGCAGTTTACAGGGGATTAATGAAAAACTGTTTTTT. It encodes CASSLQGINEKLFF.

This clone was seen more than once but under ten times. J is TRBJ1-2 and V is TRBV11-2, with unresolved D. Looked up from germline, CDR1 is SGHAT and CDR2 is FQNNGV. There are 13 residues in the CDR3. V was clipped by 6 bases and J by 6 bases, with 14 bases between them. Here the CDR3 reads CASSLRRQDGYTF. DNA for the CDR3: TGTGCCAGCAGTTTGAGACGTCAGGATGGCTACACCTTC.

The chain has TRBV7-9 and TRBJ2-3; TRBD2 agrees at 11 bases. The germline gives CDR1 SEHNR, CDR2 FQNEAQ (reference sequence). The trim removed 0 bases at V and 4 bases at J, leaving 9 bases unmatched. This CDR3 spans 18 amino acids. CDR3 in DNA: TGTGCCAGCAGCTTAGCGGGACTAGCGGATGGATCTTCAGATACGCAGTATTTT. It translates to CASSLAGLADGSSDTQYF.

This sequence joins TRBV28 and TRBJ1-1; D ambiguous. Between the trimmed V and J ends, which lost 7 bases and 5 bases, there was a span of 17 bases. CDR1 is MDHEN and CDR2 is SYDVKM in the germline V gene. The CDR3 runs to 14 residues. DNA of the CDR3: TGTGCCAGCACCCCGGCCGATCTTATTACTGAAGCTTTCTTT. It translates to CASTPADLITEAFF.

In the case of this clone: Other DNA sequences in the sample encode the same CDR3. The chain recombines TRBV9 with TRBJ1-2; no definite D call. CDR3 length: 13 amino acids. Trimming cost V 2 bases and J 2 bases, with 7 bases left between them. Per the germline V gene, CDR1 is SGDLS and CDR2 is YYNGEE. The DNA for the CDR3 is TGTGCCAGCAGCGTCGAACCCAACTATGGCTACACCTTC. Residues: CASSVEPNYGYTF.

The chain employs TRBV10-3 and TRBJ1-1; 7 positions match TRBD1. Trimming at V came to 5 bases and at J to 7 bases, leaving 13 bases not matched to a gene. CDR3 length: 15 amino acids. Per germline, CDR1 ENHRY and CDR2 SYGVKD. CDR3: CAISRQGLRSDEAFF. The CDR3 DNA follows: TGTGCCATCAGTAGACAGGGTTTACGCTCCGATGAAGCTTTCTTT.

The V call is TRBV15, the J call TRBJ2-1; D remains unclear. Germline CDR1 LNHNV, CDR2 YYDKDF (reference sequence). This CDR3 is 16 amino acids long. The V end was cut by 0 bases, the J end by 7 bases, with 16 bases between. The CDR3 here is CATSRDVNVVGNEQFF. The CDR3 nucleotides read TGTGCCACCAGCAGAGATGTGAACGTCGTTGGTAATGAGCAGTTCTTC.

This chain joins TRBV9 and TRBJ2-6, with D unresolved. V lost 3 bases to trimming and J lost 4 bases, with 17 bases between them. The CDR3 has 17 residues. In germline, CDR1 is SGDLS, CDR2 YYNGEE. The CDR3 sequence is CASSARTDLSGANVLTF. The CDR3 DNA reads TGTGCCAGCAGCGCCCGGACGGACCTCTCCGGGGCCAACGTCCTGACTTTC.

This chain uses TRBV27 with TRBJ2-3; TRBD2 matches at 8 bases. CDR3 length equals 20 residues. The germline gives CDR1 MNHEY, CDR2 SMNVEV (reference sequence). The J segment lost 2 bases and the V segment lost 7 bases, leaving 23 bases of the junction unmatched. The CDR3 DNA reads as TGTGCCAGCATCCCCGGGACGGGAGGGCCGGTTCGCCCTCCCACAGATACGCAGTATTTT. Translated: CASIPGTGGPVRPPTDTQYF.

V and J are TRBV13 and TRBJ2-7, with D perhaps matching TRBD1 (6 bases). From germline, CDR1 is PRHDT and CDR2 FYEKMQ (reference sequence). There are 16 residues in the CDR3. The V gene lost 5 bases and the J gene lost 2 bases, with 19 bases spanning the gap. The CDR3 region is CASSPSWGTLTYEQYF. The CDR3 bases are TGTGCCAGCAGCCCAAGTTGGGGGACACTTACCTACGAGCAGTACTTC.

The genes are TRBV4-1 and TRBJ2-5, with 13 bases lining up with TRBD2. V lost 1 base and J lost 5; bases outside the gene matches: 10. The CDR3 length is 18 residues. Germline CDR1 MGHRA, CDR2 YSYEKL. The chain's CDR3 is CASSQATSGRALVETQYF. DNA for the CDR3: TGCGCCAGCAGCCAAGCAACTAGCGGGAGGGCGCTGGTGGAGACCCAGTACTTC.

The chain links TRBV7-1 to TRBJ2-6; D may be TRBD1 (5 bases). TRBV7-1 belongs to the ORF category, with a function that is uncertain. V lost 5 bases to trimming and J lost 0 bases, with 14 bases between them. This CDR3 comprises 17 residues. CDR3 region: CASSPQGPSSGANVLTF. CDR3 nucleotide sequence: TGTGCCAGCAGCCCGCAGGGCCCAAGCTCTGGGGCCAACGTCCTGACTTTC.

This chain joins TRBV5-4 and TRBJ1-6; D is unclear. Germline loops: CDR1 SGHNT, CDR2 YYREEE (reference sequence). CDR3 length: 15 residues. Deletions cut 0 bases from V and 8 bases from J, with 12 bases between. CDR3 region: CASSLGWGEDSPLHF. The CDR3 DNA follows: TGTGCCAGCAGCTTGGGGTGGGGTGAAGATTCACCCCTCCACTTT.

This clone was seen more than once but under ten times. The chain is built from TRBV7-3 and TRBJ2-7; D remains unclear. There are 13 residues in the CDR3. CDR1 SGHTA and CDR2 FQGTGA come from the germline V gene. V shed 6 bases and J shed 0 bases, with 9 bases lying between them. The CDR3 nucleotides are TGTGCCAGCAGTCTGTTCAGCTCCTACGAGCAGTACTTC. Encoded protein: CASSLFSSYEQYF.

The chain carries TRBV6-1 and TRBJ1-5, with 8 bases fitting TRBD1. Germline V lookup: CDR1 MNHNS, CDR2 SASEGT. This CDR3 region has 13 residues. Germline trimming cut 7 bases from V and 7 bases from J; bases unmatched to any gene: 6. CDR3 residues: CASTGQGGQPQHF. As DNA, the CDR3 is TGTGCCAGCACAGGACAGGGCGGACAGCCCCAGCATTTT.

The chain recombines TRBV2 with TRBJ1-4, with TRBD1 identical over 9 bases. The CDR3 loop spans 15 amino acids. The V gene's germline CDR1 is SNHLY and CDR2 FYNNEI. V trimming: 10 bases; J trimming: 7 bases; junction bases outside the gene matches: 13. This CDR3 reads CATDEPGQGGEKLFF. The CDR3, as DNA: TGTGCCACCGATGAACCGGGACAGGGAGGTGAAAAACTGTTTTTT.

This chain connects TRBV2 to TRBJ1-5; 8 bases line up with TRBD1. Germline lookup yields CDR1 SNHLY and CDR2 FYNNEI. There are 14 residues in the CDR3. Unmatched junction bases numbered 11, after V lost 6 bases and J lost 10 bases. CDR3 residues: CASRTGDPKSPQHF. The CDR3 bases are TGTGCCAGCAGGACAGGGGACCCAAAATCACCCCAGCATTTT. Variable domain in full (rest from reference TRBV2 and TRBJ1-5): EPEVTQTPSHQVTQMGQEVILRCVPISNHLYFYWYRQILGQKVEFLVSFYNNEISEKSEIFDDQFSVERPDGSNFTLKIRSTKLEDSAMYFCASRTGDPKSPQHFGDGTRLSIL.

The chain has TRBV10-3 and TRBJ2-2; 7 nucleotides match TRBD1. With 6 bases clipped from V and 3 bases from J, the junction kept 7 bases outside the gene matches. The length of the CDR3 is 15 residues. From germline, CDR1 is ENHRY and CDR2 SYGVKD. In DNA form, the CDR3 reads TGTGCCATCAGGGACCGGGACAGAGACACCGGGGAGCTGTTTTTT. Amino acid sequence: CAIRDRDRDTGELFF.

The gene calls are TRBV2 and TRBJ2-6, with TRBD1 identical over 11 bases. The V gene's germline CDR1 is SNHLY and CDR2 FYNNEI. CDR3 length: 19 residues. Unmatched junction bases numbered 10, after V lost 6 bases and J lost 0 bases. CDR3 region: CASRISGTGGRSGANVLTF. CDR3 sequence (DNA): TGTGCCAGCAGAATCTCCGGGACAGGGGGACGCTCTGGGGCCAACGTCCTGACTTTC.

The chain joins TRBV28 to TRBJ1-2, with a tentative D call TRBD1 (6 bases). Germline-derived CDR1 and CDR2 are MDHEN and SYDVKM. This CDR3 has 15 amino acids. The V end was cut by 5 bases, the J end by 4 bases, with 17 bases between. The CDR3 here is CASSTPGGSVYGYTF. As DNA, the CDR3 is TGTGCCAGCAGTACCCCCGGGGGCTCGGTCTATGGCTACACCTTC.